The 17 T cell receptor beta chains given below trace back to one sample, sequenced in a study of read filtering for tumor transcriptome and immune sequencing. This library used about 400 ng RNA and molecular barcoded adaptors spanning alpha/delta and beta/gamma chains. In TCRdb, the reads were re-called with MiXCR into one record per CDR3 protein. The sample holds over 90,000 distinct CDR3 sequences; roughly 21% are singletons and the top ten take roughly an eighth. Source material: a population of CD138-negative cells sorted from bone marrow. All receptors come from a donor aged 40 or over with multiple myeloma.

This clonotype was detected many times. This chain connects TRBV28 to TRBJ1-5, with 7 bases matching TRBD1. After removal of 2 bases from V and 6 bases from J, the junction contained 7 bases not matched to a gene. Germline CDR1 is MDHEN and CDR2 is SYDVKM. CDR3 length equals 15 residues. Written as DNA, the CDR3 is TGTGCCAGCAGTTTAAGGCGACAGGGCAGTCAGCCCCAGCATTTT. Its protein is CASSLRRQGSQPQHF.

This clonotype has ten or more counts. CDR3 protein: CASSLHGVGLNTEAFF. Written as DNA, the CDR3 is TGTGCCAGCAGCTTACACGGGGTCGGACTGAACACTGAAGCTTTCTTT. The chain combines TRBV7-2 with TRBJ1-1; D gene ambiguous. V lost 2 bases to trimming and J lost 0 bases, with 13 bases between them. The germline CDR1 and CDR2 sequences are SGHTA and FQGNSA. The CDR3 extends over 16 amino acids. The entire variable domain, with the rest obtained from reference TRBV7-2 and TRBJ1-1, is as follows: GAGVSQSPSNKVTEKGKDVELRCDPISGHTALYWYRQSLGQGLEFLIYFQGNSAPDKSGLPSDRFSAERTGGSVSTLTIQRTQQEDSAVYLCASSLHGVGLNTEAFFGQGTRLTVV.

This clonotype occurred many times. This chain uses TRBV3-1 with TRBJ2-1; TRBD1 aligns across 12 bases. The CDR3 consists of 16 residues. The V segment lost 6 bases and the J segment 2 bases; nucleotides outside the gene matches: 5. The germline CDR1 and CDR2 sequences are LGHDT and YNNKEL (reference sequence). The CDR3 protein is CASRTGTGGTYNEQFF. The CDR3 nucleotides read TGTGCCAGCAGAACCGGGACAGGGGGCACCTACAATGAGCAGTTCTTC.

This clonotype appeared many times. The genes are TRBV5-8 and TRBJ2-1; a weak D match, TRBD2 (5 bases). The CDR3 is 15 residues long. Germline CDR1 reads SGHTS; CDR2 reads YDEGEE. V shed 0 bases and J shed 0 bases, with 7 bases lying between them. CDR3 coding DNA: TGTGCCAGCAGCTTGGGGAGGAGCTCCTACAATGAGCAGTTCTTC. It codes for CASSLGRSSYNEQFF.

Remarks on this clonotype: One base away lies a much larger clone, so this may be a sequencing read error. This rearrangement joins TRBV3-1 to TRBJ2-2; D is undetermined. V was cut by 5 bases and J by 6 bases, with 13 bases left in between. This CDR3 is built from 14 residues. CDR1 is LGHDT and CDR2 is YNNKEL in the germline V gene (reference sequence). The CDR3 loop is CASSIQDRAGELFF. The DNA for the CDR3 is TGTGCCAGCAGCATCCAGGACCGGGCCGGGGAGCTGTTTTTT. Variable domain in full (rest from reference TRBV3-1 and TRBJ2-2): DTAVSQTPKYLVTQMGNDKSIKCEQNLGHDTMYWYKQDSKKFLKIMFSYNNKELIINETVPNRFSPKSPDKAHLNLHINSLELGDSAVYFCASSIQDRAGELFFGEGSRLTVL.

This clonotype was observed at least ten times. The V and J genes are TRBV12-3 or TRBV12-4 and TRBJ1-1; D remains ambiguous. The CDR3 runs to 14 residues. The V gene lost 2 bases and the J gene lost 4 bases, with 11 bases spanning the gap. The CDR3 loop reads CASSLSGGGTEAFF. The CDR3 DNA reads as TGTGCCAGCAGTTTATCGGGAGGCGGCACTGAAGCTTTCTTT.

This clonotype was seen many times. The chain combines TRBV7-6 with TRBJ2-5; D is perhaps TRBD1 (6 bases). This CDR3 comprises 15 residues. Trimming left V 3 bases short and J 5 bases short, with 16 bases between. Germline CDR1 and CDR2: SGHVS and FNYEAQ. Written as DNA, the CDR3 is TGTGCCAGCAGCTTCCTACAGGGAAGGGGCGAGACCCAGTACTTC. This encodes CASSFLQGRGETQYF. The complete variable domain, with remaining parts taken from reference TRBV7-6 and TRBJ2-5, reads GAGVSQSPRYKVTKRGQDVALRCDPISGHVSLYWYRQALGQGPEFLTYFNYEAQQDKSGLPNDRFSAERPEGSISTLTIQRTEQRDSAMYRCASSFLQGRGETQYFGPGTRLLVL.

In this sample, this clonotype turned up many times. The rearrangement links TRBV6-6 to TRBJ2-3, with D unresolved. CDR1 and CDR2 from the germline V gene are MNHNY and SVGAGI (reference sequence). Trimming removed 4 bases from V and 4 bases from J, with 18 bases in between. CDR3 length equals 16 residues. CDR3 sequence reads: CASSSPGPEDPDTQYF. The CDR3 DNA follows: TGTGCCAGCAGTTCCCCGGGCCCCGAGGACCCAGATACGCAGTATTTT.

This chain joins TRBV12-3 or TRBV12-4 and TRBJ1-4, with 10 bases matching TRBD2. The J call may be faulty, since TRBJ2-3 better matches the DNA end. The CDR3 totals 17 residues. The CDR3 coding sequence is TGTGCCAGCAGTTTGAAGCGGGGGGGCCTCGGCACAGATACGCAGTATTTT. Amino acid sequence: CASSLKRGGLGTDTQYF.

Concerning this clonotype itself: Just one base apart from a much larger clone, this may be a read error. This rearrangement joins TRBV11-2 to TRBJ2-6, with D perhaps matching TRBD1 (7 bases). This CDR3 contains 18 residues. Germline assignment: CDR1 SGHAT and CDR2 FQNNGV. Trimming shortened V by 5 bases and J by 0 bases, and 17 bases separated the two germline ends. CDR3 sequence reads: CASSPGEGGPSGANVLTF. CDR3 nucleotide sequence: TGTGCCAGCAGCCCGGGGGAAGGGGGCCCCTCTGGGGCCAACGTCCTGACTTTC.

This clonotype was seen just once. At one end the junction does not follow the germline gene, possibly because of a read error. The gene calls are TRBV28 and TRBJ1-3; TRBD1 matches at 7 bases. The CDR3 spans 14 residues. Germline CDR1 and CDR2: MDHEN and SYDVKM. CDR3 sequence reads: CASRGGGAGDTIYF. In DNA form, the CDR3 reads TGTGCCAGCAGGGGAGGGGGCGCTGGAGACACCATATATTTT.

This clonotype was recorded at least ten times. V and J are TRBV6-5 and TRBJ2-2; either TRBD1 or TRBD2 may fit D (5 bases each). Germline lookup yields CDR1 MNHEY and CDR2 SVGAGI. The CDR3 contains 11 residues. The V and J ends lost 8 bases and 12 bases respectively, with 13 bases between them. This chain's CDR3 is CASLGPTQLFF. CDR3 nucleotides: TGTGCCAGCCTGGGACCCACTCAGCTGTTTTTT.

This clonotype was detected many times. The chain is built from TRBV28 and TRBJ1-1; D may be TRBD1 (5 bases). Trimming removed 6 bases from V and 3 bases from J, with 14 bases in between. Germline V gene sequence: CDR1 MDHEN, CDR2 SYDVKM. CDR3 length: 14 residues. In DNA form, the CDR3 reads TGTGCCAGCAGCCTGACAGAGCGATACACTGAAGCTTTCTTT. This sequence encodes CASSLTERYTEAFF. The entire variable domain, with the rest obtained from reference TRBV28 and TRBJ1-1, is as follows: DVKVTQSSRYLVKRTGEKVFLECVQDMDHENMFWYRQDPGLGLRLIYFSYDVKMKEKGDIPEGYSVSREKKERFSLILESASTNQTSMYLCASSLTERYTEAFFGQGTRLTVV.

In this sample, this clonotype turned up a few times. A much larger clonotype is one base distant, so this may be a read error. The rearrangement links TRBV29-1 to TRBJ2-3, with D perhaps matching TRBD1 (5 bases). Trimming removed 5 bases at V and 3 bases at J, with 12 bases between. From germline, CDR1 is SQVTM and CDR2 ANQGSEA. The CDR3 sequence is 13 residues long. CDR3 nucleotides: TGCAGCGTTATGGGGCGGAATACAGATACGCAGTATTTT. As protein: CSVMGRNTDTQYF.

To note about this clonotype: This may be a read error, as it is one base from a much larger clone. Lacking the conserved final phenylalanine or tryptophan, this CDR3 likely reflects a read error. The CDR3 DNA follows: TGTGCCAGCATCGTAACCGGGACAAAGAACACTGAAGCTTTCCTT. The encoded protein is CASIVTGTKNTEAFL. The genes are TRBV28 and TRBJ1-1, with D tentatively TRBD1 (6 bases). V was clipped by 7 bases and J by 1 base, with 16 bases between them. Germline CDR1 reads MDHEN; CDR2 reads SYDVKM. This CDR3 spans 15 amino acids.

This clonotype was counted ten times or more. The chain recombines TRBV5-1 with TRBJ2-5; TRBD1 agrees at 7 bases. The V segment lost 0 bases and the J segment 3 bases; nucleotides outside the gene matches: 8. Germline CDR1 and CDR2: SGHRS and YFSETQ. The CDR3 extends over 16 amino acids. This CDR3 reads CASSLGGVGQKETQYF. DNA of the CDR3: TGCGCCAGCAGCTTGGGGGGAGTGGGACAGAAAGAGACCCAGTACTTC. The full variable domain, completed using reference TRBV5-1 and TRBJ2-5, is KAGVTQTPRYLIKTRGQQVTLSCSPISGHRSVSWYQQTPGQGLQFLFEYFSETQRNKGNFPGRFSGRQFSNSRSEMNVSTLELGDSALYLCASSLGGVGQKETQYFGPGTRLLVL.

In the case of this clonotype: This may be a read error, as it is one base from a much larger clone. The chain carries TRBV10-3 and TRBJ1-1; D call uncertain. The V end was cut by 6 bases, the J end by 5 bases, with 16 bases between. Germline V CDR1 and CDR2: ENHRY, SYGVKD. This CDR3 has 14 residues. CDR3 residues: CAIRAGIGTTEAFF. The DNA of the CDR3 is TGTGCCATCAGAGCCGGGATAGGTACGACTGAAGCTTTCTTT.